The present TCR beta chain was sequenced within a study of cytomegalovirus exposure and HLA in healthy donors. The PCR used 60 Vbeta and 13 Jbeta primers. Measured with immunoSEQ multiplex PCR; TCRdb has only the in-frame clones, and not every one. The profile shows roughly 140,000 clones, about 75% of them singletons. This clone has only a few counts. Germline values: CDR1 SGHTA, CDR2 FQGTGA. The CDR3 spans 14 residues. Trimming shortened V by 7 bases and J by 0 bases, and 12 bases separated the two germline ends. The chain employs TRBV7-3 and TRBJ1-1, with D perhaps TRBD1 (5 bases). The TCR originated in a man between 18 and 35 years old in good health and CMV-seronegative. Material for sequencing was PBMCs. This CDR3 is CASKVDSMNTEAFF. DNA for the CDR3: TGTGCCAGCAAGGTAGACAGCATGAACACTGAAGCTTTCTTT.